This T cell receptor (beta chain) appears in the sequencing data of a study of T cell responses to AZD1222 COVID-19 vaccine. As concerns this clone: The antigen remains unidentified.

The method was immunoSEQ multiplex PCR; TCRdb's version includes in-frame clones alone and lacks a portion of them. The data hold some 120,000 clones, with 80% to 90% observed a single time. Findings and caveats of the study: After two AZD1222 doses, spike-specific TCR breadth and depth rose versus day 0. Seropositive at baseline were only a handful of AZD1222 recipients.

CDR3 size: 16 residues. Germline values: CDR1 KGHSH, CDR2 LQKENI. V was shortened by 4 bases and J by 0 bases, with 13 bases between the two germline ends. The chain recombines TRBV18 with TRBJ1-3, with a possible D match to TRBD1 (6 bases). This sequence originates from an adult who received the AZD1222 COVID-19 vaccine. Sequencing was performed on peripheral blood, taken 28 days after the second AZD1222 dose. The CDR3 spells CASSREGQLSGNTIYF. In DNA form, the CDR3 reads TGTGCCAGCTCACGCGAAGGACAGCTCTCTGGAAACACCATATATTTT.